This T cell receptor (beta chain) was retrieved from a study of blood T cell repertoires in COVID-19. Germline V lookup: CDR1 SGHNT, CDR2 YYREEE (reference sequence). The length of the CDR3 is 11 residues. The ends were cut back, 4 bases at V and 8 bases at J, with 7 bases in the middle. The study drew participants aged 18 to 89 years from fewer than 30 US areas. Two consecutive negative NP/OP PCR tests, clearance, or resolved symptoms defined Cohort 3 recovery. How the authors handled the data: Scientists estimated how many nucleated cells there were by amplifying reference gene primers. Measured with immunoSEQ multiplex PCR; TCRdb has only the in-frame clones, and not every one. V and J calls and clone size are those listed in that table; D and trimming were worked out from the DNA. Of about 310,000 clones in the sample, 75% to 90% were seen once.

The receptor was derived from a man younger than 40 who had recovered from COVID-19. The rearrangement links TRBV5-4 to TRBJ2-1; weak D call: TRBD2 (5 bases). Sequences were obtained from PBMCs or T cells enriched from blood (not recorded which). In DNA, the CDR3 is TGTGCCAGCAGCCCCGGGGATGAGCAGTTCTTC. It specifies CASSPGDEQFF. The complete variable domain, with remaining parts taken from reference TRBV5-4 and TRBJ2-1, reads ETGVTQSPTHLIKTRGQQVTLRCSSQSGHNTVSWYQQALGQGPQFIFQYYREEENGRGNFPPRFSGLQFPNYSSELNVNALELDDSALYLCASSPGDEQFFGPGTRLTVL.